This TCR beta chain derives from a study of blood T cell repertoires in COVID-19. Study-level background: Acute and convalescent COVID-19 samples came from the United States, Italy and Spain. T cells, B-cell-depleted T cells, or PBMCs provided the cDNA or gDNA that served as material.

In germline, CDR1 is MNHNY, CDR2 SVGAGI (reference sequence). The CDR3 consists of 15 residues. Germline trimming cut 5 bases from V and 5 bases from J; bases unmatched to any gene: 5. Original analysis: The assay estimated nucleated cells by amplifying reference gene primers. Clones were sequenced by immunoSEQ multiplex PCR, and TCRdb holds only the in-frame ones, with some missing. V and J calls and clone size are given by that table; D and trimming were obtained from the DNA. The top ten hold roughly 2% of the sample, which has 230,000 or so clones, roughly 87% seen once. The sequenced material came from peripheral blood. The receptor was isolated from a man aged 40-50 years with active or convalescent COVID-19. The chain employs TRBV6-6 and TRBJ2-7; the match to TRBD2 covers 14 bases. The CDR3 reads CASSRLAGGPNEQYF. CDR3 coding DNA: TGTGCCAGCAGTAGACTAGCGGGGGGGCCGAACGAGCAGTACTTC.